This T cell receptor (beta chain) was captured by sequencing in a study of cytomegalovirus exposure and HLA in healthy donors. Findings and caveats of the study: Many donors shared some public TCRs, even though most TCR sequences were rare. CMV antigen specificity of a few CMV-associated chains was confirmed in vitro.

CDR1 is MNHNS, CDR2 SASEGT, per germline. Trimming at V came to 2 bases and at J to 8 bases, leaving 7 bases not matched to a gene. CDR3 size: 15 residues. A multiplex PCR was run with 60 Vbeta primers and 13 Jbeta primers. Sequenced by immunoSEQ multiplex PCR; TCRdb stores in-frame clones only, minus some. Of hundreds of thousands of clones listed, 70% to 85% are singletons. This clone has more than one count but fewer than ten. What it recognizes is unknown. The rearrangement joins TRBV6-1 to TRBJ2-1, with 9 bases identical to TRBD2. This TCR was sampled from a male donor in good health and CMV-seronegative. Specimen: PBMCs. The CDR3 coding sequence is TGTGCCAGCAGTGAACTCGTAGCGGGAGCTGATGAGCAGTTCTTC. This gives the protein CASSELVAGADEQFF.